Listed here are 21 T cell receptor beta chains from one sample, sequenced in a study of OX40 agonist ivuxolimab in advanced cancers. Some clones are missing from TCRdb's copy, which holds only in-frame ones; the method was immunoSEQ multiplex PCR. The sample lists approximately 64,000 clones; roughly 87% were seen once. This sample comprised CD4+ or CD8+ T cells sorted from blood, obtained in a trial of the OX40 agonist ivuxolimab. These receptors originate from an adult with an advanced solid tumor such as melanoma, head and neck, liver or kidney cancer.

The V and J genes are TRBV9 and TRBJ2-7; 7 bases fit TRBD1. After removal of 4 bases from V and 0 bases from J, the junction contained 16 bases not matched to a gene. Germline V lookup: CDR1 SGDLS, CDR2 YYNGEE. The CDR3 covers 18 residues. The DNA of the CDR3 is TGTGCCAGCAGCCCCCAGGTGGTCGGACAGGCGAACTCCTACGAGCAGTACTTC. It is translated as CASSPQVVGQANSYEQYF.

This clone is a singleton in its sample. The chain joins TRBV19 to TRBJ2-1; no reliable D call. Trimming took 3 bases from V and 9 from J, leaving 9 bases between them. Germline CDR1 LNHDA, CDR2 SQIVND (reference sequence). This CDR3 has 12 residues. The CDR3 reads CASSMQRGEQFF. Written as DNA, the CDR3 is TGTGCCAGTAGTATGCAGCGTGGTGAGCAGTTCTTC. The variable domain in full, with the rest retrieved from reference TRBV19 and TRBJ2-1, is DGGITQSPKYLFRKEGQNVTLSCEQNLNHDAMYWYRQDPGQGLRLIYYSQIVNDFQKGDIAEGYSVSREKKESFPLTVTSAQKNPTAFYLCASSMQRGEQFFGPGTRLTVL.

This clone has only a few counts. The junction departs from the called germline gene at one end, perhaps through a read error. The genes are TRBV7-9 and TRBJ1-5, with D possibly TRBD1 on 5 matching bases. CDR3 length: 17 amino acids. CDR1 and CDR2 (germline): SEHNR, FQNEAQ (reference sequence). This CDR3 is CASTLGGENDSNQPQHF. The CDR3 DNA is TGTGCCAGCACCTTAGGAGGGGAGAATGATAGCAATCAGCCCCAGCATTTT.

The rearrangement uses TRBV5-6 and TRBJ2-5; no clear D gene. CDR3 length: 13 residues. With 0 bases removed from V and 3 bases from J, the gap between germline ends came to 6 bases. The germline CDR1 and CDR2 sequences are SGHDT and YYEEEE. The CDR3 here is CASSLGRKETQYF. The CDR3 bases are TGTGCCAGCAGCTTGGGACGCAAAGAGACCCAGTACTTC.

The V and J genes are TRBV5-1 and TRBJ1-1, with D tentatively TRBD1 (6 bases). The CDR3 covers 13 residues. Per germline, CDR1 SGHRS and CDR2 YFSETQ. The germline V and J ends were trimmed by 4 bases and 6 bases, with 13 bases remaining between them. The CDR3 sequence is CASSPRGLAEAFF. In DNA, the CDR3 is TGCGCCAGCAGCCCCCGGGGGCTCGCTGAAGCTTTCTTT.

V gene TRBV6-5 combines with J gene TRBJ1-2; the D gene is possibly TRBD1 (5 bases). The CDR3 has 12 amino acids. CDR1 and CDR2 from the germline V gene are MNHEY and SVGAGI. The ends were cut back, 6 bases at V and 8 bases at J, with 13 bases in the middle. The CDR3 region has the DNA TGTGCCAGCAGCCCACAGGAGGGGGGCTACACCTTC. Protein sequence: CASSPQEGGYTF.

The rearrangement links TRBV30 to TRBJ2-3, with a weak D call TRBD2 (5 bases). CDR1 is GTSNPN and CDR2 is SVGIG in the germline V gene (reference sequence). The V gene lost 3 bases and the J gene lost 6 bases, with 10 bases spanning the gap. The CDR3 is 12 residues long. DNA of the CDR3: TGTGCCTGGAGAGAGGGATCGGATACGCAGTATTTT. Translating gives CAWREGSDTQYF.

J is TRBJ2-5 and V is TRBV5-1; TRBD2 agrees at 7 bases. The last part of the DNA fits TRBJ2-7 better; the J call may be wrong. CDR1 and CDR2 (germline): SGHRS, YFSETQ. This CDR3 is built from 14 residues. CDR3 protein: CASSPGGQNYEQYF. The CDR3 DNA follows: TGCGCCAGCAGCCCGGGAGGCCAAAACTACGAGCAGTACTTC.

The genes are TRBV6-1 and TRBJ2-1, with 14 nucleotides matching TRBD2. Losses at the gene ends were 5 bases for V and 5 bases for J; bases not matched to a gene: 2. Germline V gives CDR1 MNHNS, CDR2 SASEGT. CDR3 length: 15 residues. The CDR3 region has the DNA TGTGCCAGCAGTAAGACTAGCGGGAGGGACAATGAGCAGTTCTTC. This translates into CASSKTSGRDNEQFF.

V and J are TRBV2 and TRBJ1-5, with a tentative D call TRBD1 (6 bases). The CDR3 consists of 14 residues. Trimming removed 4 bases from V and 6 bases from J, with 13 bases in between. Germline V gene data show CDR1 as SNHLY and CDR2 as FYNNEI. The CDR3 sequence: CASSGPDSSQPQHF. CDR3 DNA sequence: TGTGCCAGCAGTGGCCCGGACAGTTCTCAGCCCCAGCATTTT.

The genes are TRBV10-3 and TRBJ2-1, with 9 bases fitting TRBD1. CDR3 length: 11 amino acids. Germline loops: CDR1 ENHRY, CDR2 SYGVKD. J lost 14 bases, V lost 2 bases, and 1 base had no gene match. The CDR3 here is CAISEGQGKFF. For the CDR3, the DNA is TGTGCCATCAGTGAGGGACAGGGGAAGTTCTTC.

The rearrangement links TRBV7-8 to TRBJ2-7; D not resolved. The CDR3 has 12 amino acids. The V end was cut by 3 bases, the J end by 3 bases, with 6 bases between. Germline CDR1 is SGHVS and CDR2 is FQNEAQ. The CDR3 DNA is TGTGCCAGCAGCTTCTACAACTACGAGCAGTACTTC. Encoded protein: CASSFYNYEQYF.

The J gene is TRBJ1-4, the V gene TRBV5-1, with TRBD1 matching 7 bases. Trimming cost V 0 bases and J 8 bases; bases outside gene matches: 4. From germline, CDR1 is SGHRS and CDR2 YFSETQ. CDR3 length equals 14 residues. CDR3 amino acids: CASSLGAGGEKLFF. In DNA form, the CDR3 reads TGCGCCAGCAGCTTGGGGGCAGGGGGAGAAAAACTGTTTTTT.

This clone was seen a handful of times. The rearrangement links TRBV30 to TRBJ1-1; D not certain. There are 13 residues in the CDR3. Trimming stripped 2 bases from V and 7 bases from J, with 14 bases between. Germline CDR1 reads GTSNPN; CDR2 reads SVGIG (reference sequence). The CDR3 protein is CAWSPNSGLEAFF. DNA of the CDR3: TGTGCCTGGAGTCCTAACAGCGGCCTTGAAGCTTTCTTT.

The chain couples TRBV6-4 to TRBJ1-1; TRBD1 might be the D (5 bases). V was clipped by 6 bases and J by 3 bases, with 11 bases between them. The CDR3 totals 13 residues. Germline V gene sequence: CDR1 MRHNA, CDR2 SNTAGT. In DNA form, the CDR3 reads TGTGCCAGCAGCCCGACGGGGGACACTGAAGCTTTCTTT. It encodes CASSPTGDTEAFF.

V and J are TRBV30 and TRBJ1-5, with D unresolved. V was cut by 1 base and J by 0 bases, with 4 bases left in between. The length of the CDR3 is 13 residues. CDR1 is GTSNPN, CDR2 SVGIG, per germline (reference sequence). The DNA of the CDR3 is TGTGCCTGGAGTGGGCGTAGCAATCAGCCCCAGCATTTT. This gives the protein CAWSGRSNQPQHF. Full variable domain (missing parts from reference TRBV30 and TRBJ1-5): SQTIHQWPATLVQPVGSPLSLECTVEGTSNPNLYWYRQAAGRGLQLLFYSVGIGQISSEVPQNLSASRPQDRQFILSSKKLLLSDSGFYLCAWSGRSNQPQHFGDGTRLSIL.

This clone has just one count. The chain is built from TRBV21-1 and TRBJ2-7; the table's D gene call, TRBD1, was not cross checked with the DNA. TRBV21-1 has pseudogene status. The CDR3 is 17 amino acids. CDR3 protein: CASSKACDRGYFYEQYF. The CDR3, as DNA: TGTGCCAGCAGCAAAGCTTGTGACAGGGGATATTTCTACGAGCAGTACTTC.

J is TRBJ2-7 and V is TRBV4-2; D is uncertain. The length of the CDR3 is 17 residues. V was cut by 1 base and J by 2 bases, with 18 bases left in between. Looked up from germline, CDR1 is LGHNA and CDR2 is YNFKEQ. The CDR3 DNA reads TGTGCCAGCAGCCAAGGGAGCCAGAAACTTCAAACCTACGAGCAGTACTTC. Its translation is CASSQGSQKLQTYEQYF.

The chain links TRBV29-1 to TRBJ1-3; D not resolved. The germline gives CDR1 SQVTM, CDR2 ANQGSEA. V dropped 7 bases and J dropped 3 bases, with 13 bases sitting between them. The CDR3 consists of 13 residues. The CDR3 spells CSALDGDGNTIYF. The CDR3 DNA sequence: TGCAGCGCCTTGGACGGAGATGGAAACACCATATATTTT.

The chain has TRBV7-9 and TRBJ2-1, with TRBD1 matching over 9 bases. Germline loops: CDR1 SEHNR, CDR2 FQNEAQ (reference sequence). The CDR3 consists of 15 residues. V dropped 6 bases and J dropped 4; count of bases not matched to a gene: 7. The CDR3 DNA reads TGTGCCAGCAGTGCCGGGACAGGGATGTACAATGAGCAGTTCTTC. It translates to CASSAGTGMYNEQFF.

V and J are TRBV6-1 and TRBJ2-3; 13 bases are shared with TRBD2. The length of the CDR3 is 14 residues. Trimming at V came to 4 bases and at J to 6 bases, leaving 1 base not matched to a gene. Looked up from germline, CDR1 is MNHNS and CDR2 is SASEGT. CDR3 bases: TGTGCCAGCAGTGTACTAGCGGGAGGGGATACGCAGTATTTT. The encoded protein is CASSVLAGGDTQYF.